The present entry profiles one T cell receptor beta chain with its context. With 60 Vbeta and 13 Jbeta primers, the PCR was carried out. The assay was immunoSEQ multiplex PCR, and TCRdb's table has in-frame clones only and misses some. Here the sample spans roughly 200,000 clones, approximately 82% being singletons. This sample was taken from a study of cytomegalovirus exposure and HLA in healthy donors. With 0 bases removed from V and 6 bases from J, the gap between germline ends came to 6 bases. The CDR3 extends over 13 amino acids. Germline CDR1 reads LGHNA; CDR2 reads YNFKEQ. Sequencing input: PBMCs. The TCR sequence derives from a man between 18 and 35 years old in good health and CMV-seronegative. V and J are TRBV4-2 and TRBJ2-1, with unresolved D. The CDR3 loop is CASSQEAGNEQFF. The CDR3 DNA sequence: TGTGCCAGCAGCCAAGAGGCAGGCAATGAGCAGTTCTTC.